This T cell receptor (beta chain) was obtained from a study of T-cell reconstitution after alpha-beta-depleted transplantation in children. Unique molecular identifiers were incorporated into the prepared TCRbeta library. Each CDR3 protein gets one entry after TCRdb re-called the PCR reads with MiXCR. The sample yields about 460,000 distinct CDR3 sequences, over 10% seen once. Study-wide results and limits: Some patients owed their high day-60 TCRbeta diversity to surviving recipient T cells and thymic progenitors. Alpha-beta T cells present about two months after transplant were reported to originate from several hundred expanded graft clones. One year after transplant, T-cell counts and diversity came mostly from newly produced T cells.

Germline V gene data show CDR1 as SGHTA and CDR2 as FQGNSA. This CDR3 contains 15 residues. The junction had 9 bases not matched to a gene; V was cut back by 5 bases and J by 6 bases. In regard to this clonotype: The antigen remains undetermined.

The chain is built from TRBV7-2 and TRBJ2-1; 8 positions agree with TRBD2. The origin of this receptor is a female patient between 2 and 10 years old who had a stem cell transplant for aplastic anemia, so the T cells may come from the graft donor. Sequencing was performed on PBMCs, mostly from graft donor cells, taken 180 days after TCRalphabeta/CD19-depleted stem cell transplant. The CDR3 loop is CASSPTGTRPNEQFF. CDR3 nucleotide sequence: TGTGCCAGCAGCCCGACCGGGACTAGGCCCAATGAGCAGTTCTTC.